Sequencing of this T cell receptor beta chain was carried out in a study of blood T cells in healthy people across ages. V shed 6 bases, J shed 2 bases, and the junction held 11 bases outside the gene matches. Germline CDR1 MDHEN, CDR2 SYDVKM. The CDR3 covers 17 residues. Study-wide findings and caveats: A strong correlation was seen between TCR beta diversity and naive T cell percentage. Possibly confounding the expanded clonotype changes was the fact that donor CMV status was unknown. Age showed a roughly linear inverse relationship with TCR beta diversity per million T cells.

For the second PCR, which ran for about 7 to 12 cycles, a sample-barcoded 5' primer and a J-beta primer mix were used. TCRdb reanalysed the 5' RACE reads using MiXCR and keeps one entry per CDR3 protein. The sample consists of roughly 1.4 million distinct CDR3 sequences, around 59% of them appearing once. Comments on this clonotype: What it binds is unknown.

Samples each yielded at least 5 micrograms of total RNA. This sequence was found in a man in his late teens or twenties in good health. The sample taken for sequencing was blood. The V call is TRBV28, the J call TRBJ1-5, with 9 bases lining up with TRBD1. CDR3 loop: CASRLAHRDRGNQPQHF. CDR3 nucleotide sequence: TGTGCCAGCAGGTTAGCCCACCGGGACAGGGGCAATCAGCCCCAGCATTTT.